The T cell receptor beta chain under discussion was sequenced for a study of beta chain features in type 1 diabetes. Germline CDR1 MDHEN, CDR2 SYDVKM. The CDR3 is made up of 14 amino acids. V was trimmed by 3 bases and J by 5 bases, leaving 11 bases between them. Whole-study findings and limits: Moderate but significant shortening of TCRB CDR3s was recorded in all four CD4+ subsets from Type 1 diabetes patients.

As every portion of the isolated RNA was reverse transcribed, the sequencing read expressed TCRB transcripts. Sequencing used immunoSEQ multiplex PCR; TCRdb keeps in-frame clones, though not all of them. This sample has some 150,000 clones, with about 10% found just once. Note on this clone: The antigen is not known.

Every donor had blood drawn once into heparin, around 120 mL on average. The sequence was obtained from a woman aged 30 to 39 with type 1 diabetes. What was sequenced was central memory CD4+ T cells from blood. The chain couples TRBV28 to TRBJ1-5, with D hard to call. Written as DNA, the CDR3 is TGTGCCAGCAGTTTCCCGAGAGATTATCAGCCCCAGCATTTT. Protein product: CASSFPRDYQPQHF.